Reported below is one T cell receptor beta chain. This specimen belongs to a study of blood T cell repertoires in COVID-19. Across the whole study: Both acute and convalescent COVID-19 samples were obtained from the United States, Italy and Spain. Sample material is recorded as cDNA or gDNA derived from T cells, B-cell-depleted T cells, or PBMCs.

In the 2 weeks before study entry, exposed participants met a COVID-19 case, which was PCR-confirmed or clinician-diagnosed. The authors' processing: It was from reference gene primer amplification that nucleated cell counts were estimated. The protocol was immunoSEQ multiplex PCR, while the TCRdb copy is restricted to in-frame clones and leaves out a portion. The V and J calls and the clone size are those of that table, but D and trimming were determined from the DNA. The data show about 430,000 clones, more than 70% seen once. From germline, CDR1 is SGHRS and CDR2 YFSETQ. CDR3 size: 14 residues. Trimming shortened V by 3 bases and J by 5 bases, and 14 bases separated the two germline ends.

The chain combines TRBV5-1 with TRBJ2-5; a possible D gene is TRBD1 (5 bases). The receptor was isolated from a woman under 30 who had been exposed to COVID-19. The sample was PBMCs or T cells enriched from blood (not recorded which). The CDR3 DNA reads TGCGCCAGCAGCTGGGAAGGGGTGAAGGAGACCCAGTACTTC. This translates into CASSWEGVKETQYF.